Below, 2 T cell receptor beta chains from the same sample are listed, as sequenced in a study of beta chain features in type 1 diabetes. Isolated RNA was reverse transcribed in full, so expressed TCRB transcripts were sequenced. Profiled with immunoSEQ multiplex PCR; TCRdb holds only in-frame clones, not every one. Here the sample spans 250,000 or so clones, just over 20% being singletons. The antigens of these receptors remain unknown. Findings and limits, study-wide: Among all four CD4+ subsets, Type 1 diabetes patients had TCRB CDR3s that were moderately but significantly shorter.

Sample: naive CD4+ T cells from blood. The receptor set was obtained from a woman aged 40 to 55 with type 1 diabetes.

The gene calls are TRBV7-2 and TRBJ1-1, with D maybe TRBD1 (6 bases). CDR1 SGHTA and CDR2 FQGNSA come from the germline V gene. V shed 0 bases and J shed 1 base, with 12 bases lying between them. CDR3 length: 16 amino acids. CDR3 nucleotide sequence: TGTGCCAGCAGCTTAGCAGGGGGGGGGCCGAACACTGAAGCTTTCTTT. It codes for CASSLAGGGPNTEAFF.

The rearrangement links TRBV29-1 to TRBJ2-5, with TRBD2 identical over 7 bases. In germline, CDR1 is SQVTM, CDR2 ANQGSEA. V lost 4 bases to trimming and J lost 0 bases; unmatched junction nucleotides: 8. This CDR3 is built from 15 residues. The CDR3 region is CSVGGGAGDQETQYF. The CDR3 DNA is TGCAGCGTTGGGGGTGGGGCGGGGGACCAAGAGACCCAGTACTTC. The full variable domain, its missing parts supplied by reference TRBV29-1 and TRBJ2-5, is SAVISQKPSRDICQRGTSLTIQCQVDSQVTMMFWYRQQPGQSLTLIATANQGSEATYESGFVIDKFPISRPNLTFSTLTVSNMSPEDSSIYLCSVGGGAGDQETQYFGPGTRLLVL.